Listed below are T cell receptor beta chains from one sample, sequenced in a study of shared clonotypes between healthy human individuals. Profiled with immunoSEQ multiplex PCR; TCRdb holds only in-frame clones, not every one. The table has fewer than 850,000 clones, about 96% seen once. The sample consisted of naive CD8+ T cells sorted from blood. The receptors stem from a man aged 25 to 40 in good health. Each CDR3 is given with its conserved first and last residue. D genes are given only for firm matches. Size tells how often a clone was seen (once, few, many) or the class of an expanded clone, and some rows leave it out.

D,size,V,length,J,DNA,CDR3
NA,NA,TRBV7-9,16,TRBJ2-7,TGTGCCAGCAGCCCTCCCTTAGGCCCAAGCTCCTACGAGCAGTACTTC,CASSPPLGPSSYEQYF
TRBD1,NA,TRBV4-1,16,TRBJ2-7,TGCGCCAGCAGCCAAGGATGGGGGACAGGGGCCTACGAGCAGTACTTC,CASSQGWGTGAYEQYF
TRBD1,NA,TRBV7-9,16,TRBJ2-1,TGTGCCAGCAGCTTAACCGACAGGGGGTTTCAGGATGAGCAGTTCTTC,CASSLTDRGFQDEQFF
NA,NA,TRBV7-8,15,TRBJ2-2,TGTGCCAGCAGCTTAGCGGGGGTAGGGACCGGGGAGCTGTTTTTT,CASSLAGVGTGELFF
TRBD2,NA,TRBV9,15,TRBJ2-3,TGTGCCAGCAGCGTTGCTAGCGGGAGCTCAGATACGCAGTATTTT,CASSVASGSSDTQYF
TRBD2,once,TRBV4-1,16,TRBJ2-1,TGCGCCAGCAGCCACCTGACTAGCGGGTCCTACAATGAGCAGTTCTTC,CASSHLTSGSYNEQFF
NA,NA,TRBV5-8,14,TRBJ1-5,TGTGCCAGCAGCTTGGATAATAGCAATCAGCCCCAGCATTTT,CASSLDNSNQPQHF
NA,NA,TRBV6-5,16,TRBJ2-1,TGTGCCAGCAGTTCCCTGTACGGGAGAGGTAAGAATGAGCAGTTCTTC,CASSSLYGRGKNEQFF
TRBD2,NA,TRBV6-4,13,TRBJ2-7,TGTGCCACCTTTACTAGCGGGAGCGACGAGCAGTACTTC,CATFTSGSDEQYF
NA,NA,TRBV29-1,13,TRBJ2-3,TGCAGCGTTGGAAGCAGCTACACAGATACGCAGTATTTT,CSVGSSYTDTQYF
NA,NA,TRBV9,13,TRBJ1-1,TGTGCCAGCAGCGAGGGTGACGGCACTGAAGCTTTCTTT,CASSEGDGTEAFF
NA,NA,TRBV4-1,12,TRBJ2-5,TGCGCCAGCAGCCAAGATCGAGAGACCCAGTACTTC,CASSQDRETQYF
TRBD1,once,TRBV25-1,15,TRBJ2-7,TGTGCCAGCAGTGTGACAGGGGCCGCCGCCTACGAGCAGTACTTC,CASSVTGAAAYEQYF
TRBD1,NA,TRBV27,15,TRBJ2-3,TGTGCCAGCAGTTGGGGGACAGGAGTGACAGATACGCAGTATTTT,CASSWGTGVTDTQYF
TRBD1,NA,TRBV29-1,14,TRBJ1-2,TGCAGCGTTGAGACAGGGGGTTCCAACTATGGCTACACCTTC,CSVETGGSNYGYTF
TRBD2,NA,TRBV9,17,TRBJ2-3,TGTGCCAGCAGCGGGTACCCGGGACTAGCGAGAACAGATACGCAGTATTTT,CASSGYPGLARTDTQYF
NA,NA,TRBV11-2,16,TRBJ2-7,TGTGCCAGCAGCACCCTTCCCGGGCTAGGAGAGCACGAGCAGTACTTC,CASSTLPGLGEHEQYF
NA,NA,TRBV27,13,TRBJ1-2,TGTGCCAGCAGTTTAAGGGGATCGTGGGGCTACACCTTC,CASSLRGSWGYTF
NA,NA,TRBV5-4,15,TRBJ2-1,TGTGCCAGCAGCTCGTGGCCTCCCCTTTACAATGAGCAGTTCTTC,CASSSWPPLYNEQFF
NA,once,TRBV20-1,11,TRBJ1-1,TGCAGTGCTAGCGCGAGCGTCGAAGCTTTCTTT,CSASASVEAFF
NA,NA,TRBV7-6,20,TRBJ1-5,TGTGCCAGCAGCCGTTATAGGGTCAGGGGCAAGTTCGATAGCAATCAGCCCCAGCATTTT,CASSRYRVRGKFDSNQPQHF
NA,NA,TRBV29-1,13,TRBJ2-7,TGCAGCGCCGCGGGGTACAGCTCCTACGAGCAGTACTTC,CSAAGYSSYEQYF
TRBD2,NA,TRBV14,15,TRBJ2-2,TGTGCCAGCAGCCCTCAGAGGGAGGGATCCGGGGAGCTGTTTTTT,CASSPQREGSGELFF
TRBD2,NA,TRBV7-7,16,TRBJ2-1,TGTGCTAGCAGCTTAGGGACGGGAGGGCCTGGCAATGAGCAGTTCTTC,CASSLGTGGPGNEQFF